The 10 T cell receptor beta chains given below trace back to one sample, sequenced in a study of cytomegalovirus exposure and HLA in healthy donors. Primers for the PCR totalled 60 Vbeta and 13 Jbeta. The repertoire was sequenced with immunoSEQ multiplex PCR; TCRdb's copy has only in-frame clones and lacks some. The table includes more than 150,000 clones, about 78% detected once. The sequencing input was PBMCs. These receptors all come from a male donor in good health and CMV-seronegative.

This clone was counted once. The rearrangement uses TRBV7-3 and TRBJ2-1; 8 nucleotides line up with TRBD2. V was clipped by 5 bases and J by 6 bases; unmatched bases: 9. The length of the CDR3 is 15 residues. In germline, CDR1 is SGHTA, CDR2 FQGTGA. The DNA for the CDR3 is TGTGCCAGCAGCCCCACGTTCCTAGCGGGCAATGAGCAGTTCTTC. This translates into CASSPTFLAGNEQFF.

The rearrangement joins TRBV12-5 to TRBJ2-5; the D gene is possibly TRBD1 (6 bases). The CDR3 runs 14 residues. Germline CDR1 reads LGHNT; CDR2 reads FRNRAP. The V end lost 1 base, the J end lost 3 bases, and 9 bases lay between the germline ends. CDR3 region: CASGLGTEEETQYF. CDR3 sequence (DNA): TGTGCTAGTGGTTTGGGGACAGAAGAAGAGACCCAGTACTTC.

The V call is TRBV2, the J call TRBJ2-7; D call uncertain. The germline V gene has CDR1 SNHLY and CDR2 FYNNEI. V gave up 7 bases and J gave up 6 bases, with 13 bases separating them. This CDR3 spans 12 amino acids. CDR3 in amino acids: CASTYRVGEQYF. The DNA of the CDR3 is TGTGCCAGCACATACAGAGTGGGCGAGCAGTACTTC.

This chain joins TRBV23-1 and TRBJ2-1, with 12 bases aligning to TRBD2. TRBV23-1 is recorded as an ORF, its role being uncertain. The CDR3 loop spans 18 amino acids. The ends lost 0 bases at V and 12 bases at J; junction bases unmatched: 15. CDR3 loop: CASSQSALAGGPTMRQFF. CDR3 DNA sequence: TGCGCCAGCAGTCAATCGGCACTAGCGGGAGGCCCTACAATGAGGCAGTTCTTC.

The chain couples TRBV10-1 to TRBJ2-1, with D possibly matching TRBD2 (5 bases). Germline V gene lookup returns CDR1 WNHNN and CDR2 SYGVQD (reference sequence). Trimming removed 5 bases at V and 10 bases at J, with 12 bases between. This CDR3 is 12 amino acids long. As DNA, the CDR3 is TGCGCCAGCAGTCACGGGTGGAGGGAGCAGTTCTTC. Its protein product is CASSHGWREQFF.

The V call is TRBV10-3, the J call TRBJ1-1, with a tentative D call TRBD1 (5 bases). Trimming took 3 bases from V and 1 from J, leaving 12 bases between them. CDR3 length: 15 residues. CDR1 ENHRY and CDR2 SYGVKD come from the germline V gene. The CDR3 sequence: CAISDLGAANTEAFF. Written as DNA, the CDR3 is TGTGCCATCAGTGATTTAGGGGCAGCGAACACTGAAGCTTTCTTT.

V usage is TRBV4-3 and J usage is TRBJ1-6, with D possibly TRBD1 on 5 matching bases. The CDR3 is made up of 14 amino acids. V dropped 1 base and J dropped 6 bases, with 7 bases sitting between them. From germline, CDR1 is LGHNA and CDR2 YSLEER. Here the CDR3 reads CASSQGQGNSPLHF. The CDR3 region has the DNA TGCGCCAGCAGCCAAGGGCAGGGTAATTCACCCCTCCACTTT.

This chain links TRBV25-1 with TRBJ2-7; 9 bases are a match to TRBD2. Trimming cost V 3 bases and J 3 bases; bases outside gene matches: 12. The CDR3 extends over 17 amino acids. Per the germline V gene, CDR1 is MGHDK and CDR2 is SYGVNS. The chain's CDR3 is CASSDGASGDAHYEQYF. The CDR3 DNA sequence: TGTGCCAGCAGTGACGGGGCTAGCGGGGATGCTCACTACGAGCAGTACTTC.

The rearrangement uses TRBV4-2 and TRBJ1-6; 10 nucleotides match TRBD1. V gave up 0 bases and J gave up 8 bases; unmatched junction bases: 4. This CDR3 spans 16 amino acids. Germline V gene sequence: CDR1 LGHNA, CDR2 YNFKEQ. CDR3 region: CASSQDAGTGDSPLHF. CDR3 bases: TGTGCCAGCAGCCAAGATGCCGGGACAGGGGATTCACCCCTCCACTTT.

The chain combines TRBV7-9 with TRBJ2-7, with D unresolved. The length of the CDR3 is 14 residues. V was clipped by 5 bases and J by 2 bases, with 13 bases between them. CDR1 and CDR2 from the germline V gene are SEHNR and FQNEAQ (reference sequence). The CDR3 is CASSGTELTYEQYF. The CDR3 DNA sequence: TGTGCCAGCAGCGGTACGGAACTAACCTACGAGCAGTACTTC.